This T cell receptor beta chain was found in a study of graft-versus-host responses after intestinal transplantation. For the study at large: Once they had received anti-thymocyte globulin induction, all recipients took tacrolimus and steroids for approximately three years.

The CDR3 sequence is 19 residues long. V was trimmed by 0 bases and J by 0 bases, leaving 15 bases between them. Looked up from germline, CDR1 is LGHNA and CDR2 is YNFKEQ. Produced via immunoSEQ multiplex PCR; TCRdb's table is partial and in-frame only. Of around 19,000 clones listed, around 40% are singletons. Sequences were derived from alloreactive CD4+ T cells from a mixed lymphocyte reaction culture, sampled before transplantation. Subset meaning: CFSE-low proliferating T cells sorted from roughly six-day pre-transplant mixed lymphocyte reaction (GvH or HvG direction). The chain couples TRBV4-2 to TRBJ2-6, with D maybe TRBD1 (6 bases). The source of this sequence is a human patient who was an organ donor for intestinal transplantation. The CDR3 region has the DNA TGTGCCAGCAGCCAAGATCAAGGACAGCCGTCCTCTGGGGCCAACGTCCTGACTTTC. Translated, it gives CASSQDQGQPSSGANVLTF.